This T cell receptor beta chain was found in a study of radiotherapy plus CTLA-4 blockade in lung cancer. Across the whole study: Among all patients, roughly 19% showed objective responses, while roughly 28% had disease control.

The V gene lost 1 base and the J gene lost 1 base, with 15 bases spanning the gap. Germline V gene sequence: CDR1 SGHNT, CDR2 YYREEE (reference sequence). This CDR3 comprises 18 residues. Overall study results and limits: In blood, TCR clones derived from the tumor expanded after radiotherapy plus ipilimumab. In blood, early T cell clone dynamics reportedly predicted response best, together with interferon-beta.

In the case of this clone: Its target is unknown.

It was focal radiation plus CTLA-4 blockade with ipilimumab that patients with chemo-refractory metastatic non-small-cell lung cancer received. The protocol was immunoSEQ multiplex PCR, while the TCRdb copy is restricted to in-frame clones and leaves out a portion. Seen here are around 59,000 clones, about three quarters observed once, and the top ten hold 3.5% to 4%. This TCR was recovered from a human donor with non-small cell lung cancer who had a partial response to radiotherapy plus ipilimumab. The sequencing used peripheral blood, collected from a patient treated with radiotherapy plus ipilimumab. The chain carries TRBV5-4 and TRBJ2-6, with unresolved D. The CDR3 nucleotides are TGTGCCAGCAGCTTGTTTTTACCAAGGAGATCTGGGGCCAACGTCCTGACTTTC. It specifies CASSLFLPRRSGANVLTF. The whole variable domain, filled in from reference TRBV5-4 and TRBJ2-6, reads ETGVTQSPTHLIKTRGQQVTLRCSSQSGHNTVSWYQQALGQGPQFIFQYYREEENGRGNFPPRFSGLQFPNYSSELNVNALELDDSALYLCASSLFLPRRSGANVLTFGAGSRLTVL.